This note documents a single T cell receptor beta chain sequence. Its antigen is still unknown. V was shortened by 1 base and J by 5 bases, with 12 bases between the two germline ends. Germline CDR1 is SQVTM and CDR2 is ANQGSEA. This CDR3 spans 13 amino acids. The study sequenced TCR beta in blood CD8+ and CD4+ T cells. FACS was used to enrich TEMRA cells, whereas the CD8+ and CD4+ T cells were obtained by negative isolation. This sample is part of a study of CD8 T cells in Susac syndrome. Broader study findings: The study's TCR sequencing and HLA analysis drew on a certain number of individuals. That number was acknowledged as relatively small.

RNA totalling roughly 0.45 to 1 ug underwent reverse transcription with random hexamers. Amplification of the TCR beta CDR3 was carried out by immunoSEQ multiplex PCR, which spanned a total of 54 Vbeta and 13 Jbeta segments. TCRdb ran MiXCR on the immunoSEQ multiplex PCR reads and lists one entry per CDR3 protein. Among around 200,000 distinct CDR3 sequences listed, 85% to 95% were seen once. The chain is built from TRBV29-1 and TRBJ2-7; D possibly corresponds to TRBD2 (7 bases). What was sequenced was CD4+ T cells from PBMCs. The clonotype comes from a human donor in good health. The chain's CDR3 is CSVEVGGAHEQYF. DNA of the CDR3: TGCAGCGTTGAAGTGGGGGGGGCCCACGAGCAGTACTTC.